These 31 T cell receptor beta chains were all obtained from the same sample, sequenced in a study of molecular identifiers for immune sequencing clone quantification. Each CDR3 protein gets one entry after TCRdb re-called the PCR reads with MiXCR. The sample consists of about 640,000 distinct CDR3 sequences, about 20% of them appearing once. Material for sequencing was naive CD8+ T cells from blood, with Jurkat cell RNA spiked in. Subset: FACS-sorted CD8+CD4-CCR7+CD45RA+ naive T cells. These receptors were obtained from a human donor in good health. Some libraries in this study had Jurkat cell RNA spiked in.

This clonotype was detected many times. The chain is built from TRBV11-2 and TRBJ2-1, with D perhaps matching TRBD1 or TRBD2 (5 bases each). In germline, CDR1 is SGHAT, CDR2 FQNNGV. This CDR3 comprises 12 residues. Trimming shortened V by 1 base and J by 12 bases, and 10 bases separated the two germline ends. CDR3 residues: CASSLVWDAQFF. CDR3 coding DNA: TGTGCCAGCAGCTTAGTCTGGGACGCGCAGTTCTTC.

Turning to this clonotype: This may stem from a read error, because a much larger clone lies one nucleotide away. A read error is likely, as this CDR3 ends without the conserved phenylalanine or tryptophan. The chain is built from TRBV5-6 and TRBJ2-3; no clear D. V was clipped by 2 bases and J by 6 bases, with 13 bases between them. CDR1 is SGHDT, CDR2 YYEEEE, per germline. CDR3 length: 14 residues. The CDR3 nucleotides are TGTGCCAGCAGCTTCCCTATAGCAAAGGATACGCAGTATTTA. Its protein product is CASSFPIAKDTQYL.

In DNA form, the CDR3 reads TGTGCCAGCAGTGAAGACAGGACGAACACCGGGGAGCTGTTTTTT. As protein: CASSEDRTNTGELFF. The chain uses TRBV6-1 and TRBJ2-2; the D gene is possibly TRBD1 (5 bases). The CDR3 runs to 15 residues. V was pared by 1 base and J by 0 bases, with 6 bases between. Looked up from germline, CDR1 is MNHNS and CDR2 is SASEGT.

As concerns this clonotype: Given a much more abundant clone one base away, this may be a read error. The rearrangement links TRBV27 to TRBJ2-5; maybe TRBD1 (6 bases). V was cut by 11 bases and J by 3 bases, with 19 bases left in between. CDR1 is MNHEY, CDR2 SMNVEV, per germline (reference sequence). This CDR3 is 14 amino acids long. CDR3 nucleotide sequence: TGTGCCGGCGCCTTACAGGGATCGGAAGAGACCCAGTACTTC. Its translation: CAGALQGSEETQYF.

To note about this clonotype: One end of the junction does not line up with germline, which may come from a read error. The gene calls are TRBV18 and TRBJ2-2; unclear D gene. The CDR3 spans 15 residues. CDR1 is KGHSH, CDR2 LQKENI, per germline. The CDR3 here is CANSPPIQLTGELFF. The CDR3 DNA sequence: TGTGCCAACTCACCACCTATCCAGCTCACCGGGGAGCTGTTTTTT.

This clonotype was seen at least ten times. V gene TRBV7-9 combines with J gene TRBJ2-7, with D perhaps matching TRBD1 (6 bases). The CDR3 consists of 15 residues. Looked up from germline, CDR1 is SEHNR and CDR2 is FQNEAQ (reference sequence). V lost 1 base, J lost 3 bases, and 13 bases lay in between. CDR3 amino acids: CASSLGSGAIYEQYF. The CDR3 nucleotides are TGTGCCAGCAGCTTAGGTTCAGGGGCCATCTACGAGCAGTACTTC.

There are a few counts of this clonotype. J is TRBJ2-5 and V is TRBV14; D gene ambiguous. Germline V CDR1 and CDR2: SGHDN, FVKESK. CDR3 length: 14 residues. V gave up 0 bases and J gave up 5 bases, with 10 bases separating them. CDR3 sequence reads: CASSQEGFLETQYF. The CDR3 nucleotides are TGTGCCAGCAGCCAAGAAGGGTTTTTGGAGACCCAGTACTTC.

This clonotype came up many times. The chain has TRBV7-9 and TRBJ2-7, with 9 nucleotides matching TRBD1. The V segment lost 5 bases and the J segment 2 bases; nucleotides outside the gene matches: 4. Germline values: CDR1 SEHNR, CDR2 FQNEAQ (reference sequence). CDR3 length equals 14 residues. The CDR3 protein is CASSPRDRAYEQYF. The CDR3 nucleotides are TGTGCCAGCAGCCCGCGGGACAGGGCCTACGAGCAGTACTTC.

Only a few counts were recorded for this clonotype. The V gene is TRBV21-1, the J gene TRBJ2-7; the D segment call TRBD1 is taken from the table without a DNA check. TRBV21-1 is described as a pseudogene. The CDR3 is 15 residues long. The CDR3 coding sequence is TGTGCCAGCAGCAAAGGGGGGGGTTATCCCTACGAGCAGTACTTC. It specifies CASSKGGGYPYEQYF.

This clonotype was seen many times. This sequence joins TRBV30 and TRBJ2-6, with D tentatively TRBD1 or TRBD2 (5 bases each). V was shortened by 1 base and J by 3 bases, with 7 bases between the two germline ends. CDR1 and CDR2 from the germline V gene are GTSNPN and SVGIG (reference sequence). CDR3 length: 14 amino acids. As DNA, the CDR3 is TGTGCCTGGAGTGCAGGGAGTGGGGCCAACGTCCTGACTTTC. It is translated as CAWSAGSGANVLTF.

A remark on this clonotype: This may stem from a read error, because a much larger clone lies one nucleotide away. The chain links TRBV12-5 to TRBJ2-3; the match to TRBD2 covers 7 bases. Germline lookup yields CDR1 LGHNT and CDR2 FRNRAP. The CDR3 spans 15 residues. Here the CDR3 DNA reads TGTGCTAGTGGTTTGGCGGGAGGCAACACAGATACGCAGTGTTTT. Residues: CASGLAGGNTDTQCF. Combining the CDR3 with reference TRBV12-5 and TRBJ2-3 gives the whole variable domain DARVTQTPRHKVTEMGQEVTMRCQPILGHNTVFWYRQTMMQGLELLAYFRNRAPLDDSGMPKDRFSAEMPDATLATLKIQPSEPRDSAVYFCASGLAGGNTDTQCFGPGTRLTVL.

This clonotype has more than one count but fewer than ten. This chain connects TRBV6-1 to TRBJ1-4; a weak D match, TRBD1 (6 bases). Deletions cut 2 bases from V and 2 bases from J, with 18 bases between. CDR1 is MNHNS, CDR2 SASEGT, per germline. The CDR3 is 18 amino acids. Written as DNA, the CDR3 is TGTGCCAGCAGTGAAAATATTGGGGGCGCCCCGACTAATGAAAAACTGTTTTTT. This encodes CASSENIGGAPTNEKLFF.

A word on this clonotype: This could be a read error, since a much larger clone is one nucleotide away. J is TRBJ1-5 and V is TRBV20-1, with D unclear. The CDR3 is 16 amino acids. The germline V gene encodes CDR1 DFQATT and CDR2 SNEGSKA (reference sequence). CDR3 in DNA: TGCAGTACTAGCCCTGAAGACGGGTATAGCAATCAGCCCCAGCATTTT. It translates to CSTSPEDGYSNQPQHF.

Concerning this clonotype itself: A much bigger clone sits one base away, suggesting this may be a read error. The genes are TRBV12-3 or TRBV12-4 and TRBJ2-3; unclear D gene. V gave up 7 bases and J gave up 5 bases, with 10 bases separating them. CDR3 length equals 12 residues. CDR3 in DNA: TGTGCCAGCAACCAGATGGGAGATACGCAGTATTTT. Translation gives CASNQMGDTQYF.

This clonotype was counted many times. The chain recombines TRBV12-3 or TRBV12-4 with TRBJ2-1; 10 bases fit TRBD2. V was clipped by 9 bases and J by 3 bases; unmatched bases: 5. CDR3 length: 14 amino acids. The CDR3 DNA sequence: TGTGCCAGTAGAAGGACTAGCGGCTACAATGAGCAGTTCTTC. Protein product: CASRRTSGYNEQFF.

This clonotype showed up many times. CDR3 coding DNA: TGTGCCTGGAGTGTACTGGGCGGTAGGCTCAGCACAGATACGCAGTATTTT. It specifies CAWSVLGGRLSTDTQYF. The rearrangement joins TRBV30 to TRBJ2-3; D is uncertain. This CDR3 is built from 17 residues. Per the germline V gene, CDR1 is GTSNPN and CDR2 is SVGIG (reference sequence). Trimming removed 0 bases from V and 0 bases from J, with 16 bases in between.

The chain links TRBV12-3 or TRBV12-4 to TRBJ1-6, with D perhaps TRBD1 (5 bases). V was pared by 6 bases and J by 9 bases, with 24 bases between. The CDR3 sequence is 17 residues long. For the CDR3, the DNA is TGTGCCAGCAGCCCCCAACCGGACACGTACTGGCGTTCACCCCTCCACTTT. Translation: CASSPQPDTYWRSPLHF.

In regard to this clonotype: A much larger clone sits a single nucleotide away, making a read error possible. This chain links TRBV6-5 with TRBJ2-7; 8 bases fit TRBD1. Germline V CDR1 and CDR2: MNHEY, SVGAGI. The CDR3 sequence is 15 residues long. The CDR3 DNA follows: TGTGCCAGCTGTTACCCCGGACAGGGTACCTACGAGCAGTACTTC. Amino acid sequence: CASCYPGQGTYEQYF.

Details on this clonotype: Sequence at one end of the junction differs from germline and may be a read error. This chain connects TRBV5-1 to TRBJ2-2; 8 bases line up with TRBD1. The CDR3 is 17 residues long. CDR1 and CDR2 from the germline V gene are SGHRS and YFSETQ. The CDR3 here is CASSLYFDRGDTGEPFF. The CDR3 coding sequence is TGCGCCAGCAGCTTATATTTCGACAGGGGTGACACCGGGGAGCCGTTTTTT.

CDR3 nucleotides: TGTGCCAGTAGTATACAGGGTTCGTTGGAGACCCAGTACTTC. Translation gives CASSIQGSLETQYF. The chain has TRBV19 and TRBJ2-5, with a possible D match to TRBD1 (5 bases). Germline loops: CDR1 LNHDA, CDR2 SQIVND (reference sequence). The length of the CDR3 is 14 residues. Between the trimmed V and J ends, which lost 2 bases and 5 bases, there was a span of 12 bases.

This clonotype was observed at least ten times. This rearrangement joins TRBV9 to TRBJ2-7, with D unclear. This CDR3 is built from 15 residues. CDR1 is SGDLS and CDR2 is YYNGEE in the germline V gene. V lost 3 bases, J lost 4 bases, and 17 bases lay in between. The CDR3 bases are TGTGCCAGCAGCGCCGCCCCCGACGGAAATTACGAGCAGTACTTC. Residues: CASSAAPDGNYEQYF.

This chain joins TRBV13 and TRBJ2-1, with TRBD2 matching over 7 bases. The junction had 13 bases not matched to a gene; V was cut back by 5 bases and J by 6 bases. Germline-derived CDR1 and CDR2 are PRHDT and FYEKMQ (reference sequence). There are 16 residues in the CDR3. The CDR3, as DNA: TGTGCCAGCAGCCCCGCCAGGGAGGGGAGGGCCAATGAGCAGTTCTTC. It is translated as CASSPAREGRANEQFF.

Comment on this clonotype: One end of the junction fails to match germline, which may point to a read error. This chain connects TRBV19 to TRBJ1-5, with no clear D. This CDR3 comprises 14 residues. Germline loops: CDR1 LNHDA, CDR2 SQIVND (reference sequence). The CDR3 DNA reads TGTGGCAGTATAGGGCAGACAATATTTGAGCCCCAGCATTTT. Translating it yields CGSIGQTIFEPQHF.

The gene calls are TRBV5-6 and TRBJ1-2, with D unresolved. CDR1 SGHDT and CDR2 YYEEEE come from the germline V gene. This CDR3 has 15 residues. Between the trimmed V and J ends, which lost 7 bases and 6 bases, there was a span of 22 bases. The DNA of the CDR3 is TGTGCCAGCCGGACGGTTCCGGTCGGGAGGAATGGCTACACCTTC. Its translation is CASRTVPVGRNGYTF.

The table lists this clonotype with many counts. In nucleotides, the CDR3 is TGTGCCAGCAGTTCCCTTGGGGCCCCTGGAAACACCATATATTTT. Its translation: CASSSLGAPGNTIYF. This chain links TRBV12-3 or TRBV12-4 with TRBJ1-3, with D tentatively TRBD1 (5 bases). This CDR3 has 15 residues. V dropped 4 bases and J dropped 2 bases, with 12 bases sitting between them.

Concerning this clonotype: A much bigger clone sits one base away, suggesting this may be a read error. This chain links TRBV11-3 with TRBJ2-3; D might be TRBD1 (6 bases). This CDR3 comprises 15 residues. Germline lookup yields CDR1 SGHNT and CDR2 YENEEA. Trimming removed 3 bases from V and 4 bases from J, with 14 bases in between. The CDR3 protein is CASSFRGHIADTQYF. As DNA, the CDR3 is TGTGCCAGCAGCTTCCGGGGACACATCGCAGATACGCAGTATTTT.

This clonotype was observed at least ten times. This chain links TRBV20-1 with TRBJ1-5, with 8 bases fitting TRBD1. The CDR3 runs to 14 residues. CDR1 DFQATT and CDR2 SNEGSKA come from the germline V gene (reference sequence). The V and J ends lost 5 bases and 7 bases, in that order; junction bases with no gene match: 10. CDR3 DNA: TGCAGTGCTGAAGGGACAGGCGGGAGCCAGCCCCAGCATTTT. It specifies CSAEGTGGSQPQHF.

This clonotype was seen ten or more times. The rearrangement joins TRBV11-2 to TRBJ2-1; 10 bases line up with TRBD1. The CDR3 is made up of 16 amino acids. Germline CDR1 and CDR2: SGHAT and FQNNGV. V lost 5 bases, J lost 0 bases, and 4 bases stayed unmatched. The CDR3 region has the DNA TGTGCCAGCAGCCCCGGACAGGGGGTCTCCTACAATGAGCAGTTCTTC. Protein product: CASSPGQGVSYNEQFF.

The chain links TRBV12-3 or TRBV12-4 to TRBJ1-6; TRBD1 agrees at 10 bases. V was pared by 8 bases and J by 8 bases, with 9 bases of the junction left unmatched. The CDR3 loop spans 15 amino acids. The CDR3 nucleotides are TGTGCCAGCCGACAGGGGGCTCTCTCCGATTCACCCCTCCACTTT. Its translation: CASRQGALSDSPLHF.

This clonotype has a handful of counts. J is TRBJ2-3 and V is TRBV7-3; D perhaps matches TRBD2 (6 bases). Germline loops: CDR1 SGHTA, CDR2 FQGTGA. The length of the CDR3 is 15 residues. The V and J ends lost 4 bases and 4 bases respectively, with 15 bases between them. The CDR3 loop reads CASSSTTSLADTQYF. As DNA, the CDR3 is TGTGCCAGCAGCTCCACGACTAGTTTGGCAGATACGCAGTATTTT.

Points on this clonotype: A much larger clone is a single base away; this may be a read error. The chain joins TRBV12-5 to TRBJ2-3; D possibly matches TRBD1 or TRBD2 (5 bases each). This CDR3 has 13 amino acids. In germline, CDR1 is LGHNT, CDR2 FRNRAP. CDR3 sequence (DNA): TGTACTAGTGGTTTGGGGGGCACAGATACGCAGTATTTT. Its translation is CTSGLGGTDTQYF.